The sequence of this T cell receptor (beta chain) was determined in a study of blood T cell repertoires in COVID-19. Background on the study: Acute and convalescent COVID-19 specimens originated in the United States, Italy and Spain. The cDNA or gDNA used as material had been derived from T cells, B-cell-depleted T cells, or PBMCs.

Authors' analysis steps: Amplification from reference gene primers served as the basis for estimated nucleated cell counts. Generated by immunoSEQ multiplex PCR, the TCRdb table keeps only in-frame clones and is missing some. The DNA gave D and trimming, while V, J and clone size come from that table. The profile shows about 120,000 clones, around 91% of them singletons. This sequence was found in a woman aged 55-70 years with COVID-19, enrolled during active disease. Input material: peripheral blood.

The CDR3 DNA reads TGTGCCAGCAGCCAAGTGAACAGGGGAGGAAACACCATATATTTT. Translation: CASSQVNRGGNTIYF. The V gene is TRBV3-1 (or the pseudogene TRBV3-2), the J gene TRBJ1-3; 7 bases are a match to TRBD1. From germline, CDR1 is LGHDT and CDR2 YNNKEL (reference sequence). With V trimmed by 1 base and J by 4 bases, 4 bases remained unmatched. CDR3 length: 15 amino acids.